Below are 22 T cell receptor beta chains sequenced from a single sample in a study of T cell clonality in common variable immunodeficiency. Sequencing used immunoSEQ multiplex PCR; TCRdb keeps in-frame clones, though not all of them. The sample shows about 52,000 clones, no singletons; the ten largest hold 2% to 2.5%. Sequences were obtained from peripheral blood mononuclear cells. All receptors derive from a person between 18 and 75 years old in good health.

This clone appeared many times. The read comes to an end 3 residues before the CDR3 does, leaving the germline J gene to fill in the end. The chain recombines TRBV6-2 or TRBV6-3 with TRBJ1-1, with D tentatively TRBD1 (6 bases). V lost 2 bases and J lost 6, with 10 bases in between. This CDR3 contains 13 residues. The germline V gene encodes CDR1 MNHEY and CDR2 SVGEGT. The chain's CDR3 is CASSYEGGAEAFF. The covered CDR3 bases are TGTGCCAGCAGTTACGAAGGGGGAGCTGAA.

This clone was seen a few times. The read is 3 residues too short to cover the CDR3 end, so that end is filled in from the germline J gene. V gene TRBV2 combines with J gene TRBJ2-7; 8 bases are a match to TRBD1. Germline CDR1 is SNHLY and CDR2 is FYNNEI. V lost 4 bases and J lost 3; bases outside the gene matches: 8. The CDR3 contains 15 residues. CDR3 loop: CASSVGTGTRYEQYF. The CDR3 DNA, read in part, is TGTGCCAGCAGTGTAGGGACAGGCACCCGCTACGAG.

At least ten counts were recorded for this clone. The CDR3 is cut off 3 residues early in the read; its end comes from the germline J gene. This sequence joins TRBV5-1 and TRBJ2-2; 9 bases line up with TRBD2. V was pared by 4 bases and J by 6 bases, with 10 bases of the junction left unmatched. The CDR3 has 16 residues. Germline V gene sequence: CDR1 SGHRS, CDR2 YFSETQ. The sequenced CDR3 bases are TGCGCCAGCAGCCCGCTGCGGGGGGGCCAATCCGGGGAG. It yields the protein CASSPLRGGQSGE. The whole CDR3 is CASSPLRGGQSGELFF.

There are many counts of this clone. The CDR3 extends 3 residues past the end of the read, so its final part is completed from the germline J gene. The chain employs TRBV23-1 and TRBJ2-7; possibly TRBD1 for D (5 bases). TRBV23-1 is an ORF, and what it does is uncertain. The CDR3 runs 16 residues. Trimming removed 5 bases at V and 0 bases at J, with 17 bases between. The sequenced CDR3 bases are TGCGCCAGCAGTACCCGCCCGCAGGGTAGCTCCTACGAG. The encoded protein is CASSTRPQGSSYE. The full CDR3 reads CASSTRPQGSSYEQYF.

This clone was picked up many times. The read ends 3 residues before the CDR3 terminus; that terminus is restored from the germline J gene. This chain connects TRBV5-6 to TRBJ2-5, with no clear D. Germline V gives CDR1 SGHDT, CDR2 YYEEEE. The CDR3 length is 15 residues. Deletions cut 4 bases from V and 3 bases from J, with 16 bases between. CDR3 DNA, as far as it was read: TGTGCCAGCAGCGTCCGCGGTTTCGCTAAAGAGACC. Amino acid sequence: CASSVRGFAKET. In full, the CDR3 reads CASSVRGFAKETQYF.

This clone was seen a few times. The sequenced fragment ends 3 residues before the CDR3 boundary, so the rest is inferred from the germline J gene. The chain recombines TRBV19 with TRBJ1-2; 11 nucleotides match TRBD1. The CDR3 loop spans 14 amino acids. CDR1 and CDR2 from the germline V gene are LNHDA and SQIVND (reference sequence). The CDR3 reads CASRTGTGGHDYTF. The part of the CDR3 DNA that was read is TGTGCCAGCAGAACCGGGACAGGGGGTCACGAC.

At least ten counts were recorded for this clone. The CDR3 end lies 3 residues beyond the end of the read and is filled in from the germline J gene. V usage is TRBV10-3 and J usage is TRBJ2-1; 10 bases match TRBD2. The V gene end was trimmed by 1 base and the J gene end by 0 bases; junction bases not matched to a gene: 9. Germline V gene lookup returns CDR1 ENHRY and CDR2 SYGVKD. CDR3 length: 19 residues. The CDR3 DNA, read in part, is TGTGCCATCAGTGAGTTCAGCGGGGGGGCTGGGAGCTCCTACAATGAG. Protein sequence: CAISEFSGGAGSSYNE. In full, the CDR3 is CAISEFSGGAGSSYNEQFF.

Ten or more counts support this clone. From the germline J gene comes the end of the CDR3, since the read stops 3 residues before it. The rearrangement joins TRBV20-1 to TRBJ1-1, with D maybe TRBD1 (6 bases). V lost 3 bases and J 0 bases, leaving 11 bases between the germline ends. The CDR3 is 14 residues long. Germline-derived CDR1 and CDR2 are DFQATT and SNEGSKA (reference sequence). CDR3: CSASGGGMNTEAFF. Partial CDR3 DNA: TGCAGTGCTAGCGGAGGGGGAATGAACACTGAA.

This clone was counted a few times. The CDR3 extends 3 residues past the end of the read, so its final part is completed from the germline J gene. This sequence joins TRBV7-9 and TRBJ1-5, with a possible D match to TRBD1 (6 bases). V was clipped by 1 base and J by 7 bases, with 11 bases between them. CDR1 is SEHNR, CDR2 FQNEAQ, per germline (reference sequence). This CDR3 has 14 amino acids. The sequenced CDR3 bases are TGTGCCAGCAGCTTAGAGGACAGAGGGCAGCCC. The encoded protein is CASSLEDRGQP. The full CDR3 reads CASSLEDRGQPQHF.

In this sample, this clone turned up many times. From the germline J gene comes the end of the CDR3, since the read stops 3 residues before it. The V and J genes are TRBV10-3 and TRBJ2-2, with 13 bases that match TRBD2. The CDR3 totals 17 residues. Germline CDR1 ENHRY, CDR2 SYGVKD. V was clipped by 2 bases and J by 1 base; unmatched bases: 1. The DNA read from the CDR3 is TGTGCCATCAGTGAGACTAGCGGGGGGGTGAACACCGGGGAG. It is translated as CAISETSGGVNTGE. The full CDR3 protein reads CAISETSGGVNTGELFF.

This clone was counted many times. The read stops 3 residues short of the end of the CDR3; the missing end is completed from the germline J gene. The rearrangement joins TRBV29-1 to TRBJ2-1; no clear D. Germline V gene sequence: CDR1 SQVTM, CDR2 ANQGSEA. The CDR3 loop spans 12 amino acids. V dropped 4 bases and J dropped 4 bases, with 8 bases sitting between them. The sequenced part of the CDR3 DNA is TGCAGCGTTGCATTCAGTTACAATGAG. As protein: CSVAFSYNE. The whole CDR3 protein reads CSVAFSYNEQFF.

This clone has ten or more counts. The CDR3 end falls 3 residues outside the read, so it is completed with the germline J gene. The rearrangement joins TRBV5-1 to TRBJ1-1; D ambiguous. The CDR3 extends over 15 amino acids. CDR1 is SGHRS and CDR2 is YFSETQ in the germline V gene. V dropped 4 bases and J dropped 2 bases, with 15 bases sitting between them. The DNA read from the CDR3 is TGCGCCAGCAGCCCCGACGCAGGCTTTAACACTGAA. Amino acids: CASSPDAGFNTE. The full CDR3 reads CASSPDAGFNTEAFF. Supplemented by reference TRBV5-1 and TRBJ1-1, the full variable domain reads KAGVTQTPRYLIKTRGQQVTLSCSPISGHRSVSWYQQTPGQGLQFLFEYFSETQRNKGNFPGRFSGRQFSNSRSEMNVSTLELGDSALYLCASSPDAGFNTEAFFGQGTRLTVV.

This clone was found many times. The read terminates 3 residues before the CDR3 end, so the remaining end is supplied by the germline J gene. The chain has TRBV19 and TRBJ2-5; D gene ambiguous. Trimming cost V 3 bases and J 7 bases, with 6 bases left between them. This CDR3 region has 11 residues. Germline V gene data show CDR1 as LNHDA and CDR2 as SQIVND (reference sequence). This CDR3 reads CASSIPGTQYF. The part of the CDR3 DNA that was read is TGTGCCAGTAGTATTCCGGGGACC.

This clone was seen many times. Sequencing ends 3 residues short of the CDR3 end; the germline J gene provides the rest. J is TRBJ2-2 and V is TRBV6-2 or TRBV6-3, with 7 bases fitting TRBD1. Trimming at V came to 6 bases and at J to 5 bases, leaving 12 bases not matched to a gene. The CDR3 sequence is 16 residues long. Per the germline V gene, CDR1 is MNHEY and CDR2 is SVGEGT. CDR3 DNA, as far as it was read: TGTGCCAGCAGCCATTACCGGGACAGCACGACCGGGGAG. Its protein product is CASSHYRDSTTGE. The full CDR3 protein reads CASSHYRDSTTGELFF.

This clone showed up just a few times. The read finishes 3 residues shy of the CDR3 end, and the germline J gene is used to complete it. This chain links TRBV7-2 with TRBJ2-3; D unclear. CDR1 and CDR2 from the germline V gene are SGHTA and FQGNSA. The V gene lost 4 bases and the J gene lost 4 bases, with 12 bases spanning the gap. This CDR3 is 14 amino acids long. The covered CDR3 bases are TGTGCCAGCAGCTCCGCCCTTAGGGCAGATACG. Translation: CASSSALRADT. The entire CDR3 protein reads CASSSALRADTQYF.

This clone was seen many times. The missing CDR3 end, 3 residues past where the read stops, is filled in from the germline J gene. The chain combines TRBV19 with TRBJ2-5; 14 nucleotides line up with TRBD2. The CDR3 sequence is 16 residues long. The junction had 4 bases not matched to a gene; V was cut back by 3 bases and J by 4 bases. Germline V CDR1 and CDR2: LNHDA, SQIVND (reference sequence). The CDR3 loop is CASSIGTSGRSETQYF. CDR3 DNA, as far as it was read: TGTGCCAGTAGTATCGGGACTAGCGGGAGATCAGAGACC.

The sample holds many counts of this clone. From the germline J gene comes the end of the CDR3, since the read stops 3 residues before it. V and J are TRBV18 and TRBJ1-4; tentative D call: TRBD1 (6 bases). The CDR3 sequence is 13 residues long. Looked up from germline, CDR1 is KGHSH and CDR2 is LQKENI. V lost 7 bases to trimming and J lost 8 bases, with 14 bases between them. Partial CDR3 DNA: TGTGCCAGCTTTGGACAGATTGGGGAAAAA. Translating gives CASFGQIGEK. The CDR3 reads in full as CASFGQIGEKLFF.

With regard to this clone: Coverage ceases 3 residues before the CDR3 finishes, and the germline J gene fills in the end. The gene calls are TRBV2 and TRBJ2-1, with 8 nucleotides matching TRBD2. Trimming took 3 bases from V and 9 from J; bases not matched to a gene: 7. The CDR3 has 14 amino acids. Looked up from germline, CDR1 is SNHLY and CDR2 is FYNNEI. CDR3 residues: CASSDGTRNGEQFF. The sequenced part of the CDR3 DNA is TGTGCCAGCAGTGATGGGACTAGAAACGGTGAG.

The table lists this clone with many counts. Sequencing ends 3 residues short of the CDR3 end; the germline J gene provides the rest. This sequence joins TRBV20-1 and TRBJ2-7; D ambiguous. Trimming left V 4 bases short and J 4 bases short, with 11 bases between. CDR3 length equals 12 residues. Per the germline V gene, CDR1 is DFQATT and CDR2 is SNEGSKA (reference sequence). Incomplete CDR3 DNA: TGCAGTGCTACCCTCACTGATTACGAG. Protein: CSATLTDYE. The CDR3, in full, reads CSATLTDYEQYF.

This clone occurred many times. The missing CDR3 end, 3 residues past where the read stops, is filled in from the germline J gene. The chain links TRBV5-4 to TRBJ2-3; TRBD2 matches at 10 bases. The germline V gene has CDR1 SGHNT and CDR2 YYREEE (reference sequence). The J segment lost 2 bases and the V segment lost 5 bases, leaving 5 bases of the junction unmatched. This CDR3 is 15 amino acids long. CDR3 residues: CASSMLAGDTDTQYF. CDR3 DNA, as far as it was read: TGTGCCAGCAGTATGCTAGCGGGAGACACAGATACG.

This clone was counted at least ten times. The CDR3 loop reads CASSQDAPRVRNSPLHF. The part of the CDR3 DNA that was read is TGTGCCAGCAGCCAAGATGCCCCCCGAGTCAGAAATTCACCC. The chain uses TRBV4-2 and TRBJ1-6; D not certain. Read coverage stops 3 residues before the CDR3 terminus; the germline J gene supplies the remainder. Germline CDR1 is LGHNA and CDR2 is YNFKEQ. This CDR3 region has 17 residues. The germline V and J ends were trimmed by 0 bases and 7 bases, with 16 bases remaining between them.

This clone was counted only a few times. The read terminates 3 residues ahead of where the CDR3 ends, so the germline J gene completes it. J is TRBJ2-7 and V is TRBV6-1; TRBD1 aligns across 9 bases. Trimming cost V 4 bases and J 4 bases; bases outside gene matches: 11. Per the germline V gene, CDR1 is MNHNS and CDR2 is SASEGT. The CDR3 consists of 16 residues. This CDR3 is CASSAEAGTGLYEQYF. The sequenced CDR3 bases are TGTGCCAGCAGTGCGGAGGCCGGGACAGGGCTATACGAG.